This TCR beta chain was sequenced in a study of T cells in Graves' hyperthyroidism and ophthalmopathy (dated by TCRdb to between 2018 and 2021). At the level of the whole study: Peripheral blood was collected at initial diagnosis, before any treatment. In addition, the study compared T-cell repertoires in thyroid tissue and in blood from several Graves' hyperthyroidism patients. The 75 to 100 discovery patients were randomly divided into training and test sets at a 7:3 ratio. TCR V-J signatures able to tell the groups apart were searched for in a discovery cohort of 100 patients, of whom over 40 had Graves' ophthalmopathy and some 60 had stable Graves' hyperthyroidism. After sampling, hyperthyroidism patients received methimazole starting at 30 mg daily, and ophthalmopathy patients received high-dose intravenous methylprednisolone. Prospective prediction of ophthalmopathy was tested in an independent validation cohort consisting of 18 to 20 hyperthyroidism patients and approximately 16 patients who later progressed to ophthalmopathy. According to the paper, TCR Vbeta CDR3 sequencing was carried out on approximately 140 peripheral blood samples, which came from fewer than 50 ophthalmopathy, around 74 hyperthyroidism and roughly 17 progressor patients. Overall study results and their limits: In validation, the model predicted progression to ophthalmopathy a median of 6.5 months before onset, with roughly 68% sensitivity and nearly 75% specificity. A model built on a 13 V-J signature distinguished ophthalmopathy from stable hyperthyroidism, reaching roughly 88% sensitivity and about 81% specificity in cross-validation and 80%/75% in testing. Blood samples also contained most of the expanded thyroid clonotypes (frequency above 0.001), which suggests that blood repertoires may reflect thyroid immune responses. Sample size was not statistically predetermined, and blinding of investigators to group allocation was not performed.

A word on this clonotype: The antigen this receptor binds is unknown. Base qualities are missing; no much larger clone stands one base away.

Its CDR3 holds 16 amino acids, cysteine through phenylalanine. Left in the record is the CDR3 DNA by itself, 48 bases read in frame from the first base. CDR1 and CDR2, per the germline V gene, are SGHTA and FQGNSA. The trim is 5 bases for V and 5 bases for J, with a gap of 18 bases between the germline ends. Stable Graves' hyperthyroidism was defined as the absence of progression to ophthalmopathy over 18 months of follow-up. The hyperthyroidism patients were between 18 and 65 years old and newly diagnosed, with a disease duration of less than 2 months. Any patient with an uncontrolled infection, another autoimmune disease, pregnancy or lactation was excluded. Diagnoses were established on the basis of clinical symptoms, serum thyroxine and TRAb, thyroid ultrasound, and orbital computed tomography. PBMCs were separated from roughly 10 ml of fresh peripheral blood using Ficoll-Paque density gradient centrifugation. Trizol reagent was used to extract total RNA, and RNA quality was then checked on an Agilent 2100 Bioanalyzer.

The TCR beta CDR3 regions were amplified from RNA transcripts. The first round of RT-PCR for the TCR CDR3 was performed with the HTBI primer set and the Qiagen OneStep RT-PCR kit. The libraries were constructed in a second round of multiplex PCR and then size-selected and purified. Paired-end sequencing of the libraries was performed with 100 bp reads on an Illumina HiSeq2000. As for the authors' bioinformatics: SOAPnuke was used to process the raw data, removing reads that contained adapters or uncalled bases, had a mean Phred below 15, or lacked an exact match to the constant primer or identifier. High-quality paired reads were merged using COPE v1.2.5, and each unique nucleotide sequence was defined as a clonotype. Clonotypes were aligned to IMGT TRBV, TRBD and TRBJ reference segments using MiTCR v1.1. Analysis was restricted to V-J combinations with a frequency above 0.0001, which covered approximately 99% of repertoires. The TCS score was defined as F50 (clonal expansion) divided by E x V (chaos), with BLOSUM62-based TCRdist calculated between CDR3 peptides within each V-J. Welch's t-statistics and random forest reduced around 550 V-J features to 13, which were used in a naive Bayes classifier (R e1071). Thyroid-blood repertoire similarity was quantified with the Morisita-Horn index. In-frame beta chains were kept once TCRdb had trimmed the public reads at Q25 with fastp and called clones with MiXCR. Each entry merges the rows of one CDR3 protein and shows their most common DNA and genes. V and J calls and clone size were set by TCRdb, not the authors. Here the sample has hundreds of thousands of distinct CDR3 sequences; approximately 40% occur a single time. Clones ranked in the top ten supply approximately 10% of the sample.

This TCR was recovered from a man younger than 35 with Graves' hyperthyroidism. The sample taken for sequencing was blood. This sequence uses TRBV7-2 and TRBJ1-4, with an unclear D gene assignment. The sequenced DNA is TGTGCCAGCAGCGCCTGCCCTGGGCAGTTAAATGAAAAACTGTTTTTT. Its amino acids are CASSACPGQLNEKLFF.